Listed below are T cell receptor beta chains from one sample, sequenced in a study of response to subunit inactivated influenza vaccine. TCRdb re-derived calls from the RT-PCR reads in MiXCR, one entry per CDR3 protein. The sample has 200,000 to 250,000 distinct CDR3 sequences, over 9% seen once; the top ten hold about 8%. Sequenced material: non-naive T cells sorted from PBMCs, taken roughly 2 weeks before vaccination. The receptor set was obtained from a man between 50 and 59 years old who received an inactivated influenza vaccine. Each CDR3 is given with its conserved first and last residue. D genes are given only for firm matches. Size tells how often a clone was seen (once, few, many) or the class of an expanded clone, and some rows leave it out.

v_gene,j_gene,abundance,d_gene,CDR3aa,CDR3nt
TRBV12-3/TRBV12-4,TRBJ2-1,-,-,CASGSYGTYSSYNEQFF,TGTGCCAGCGGTTCCTACGGGACTTACAGCTCCTACAATGAGCAGTTCTTC
TRBV29-1,TRBJ1-1,many,TRBD1,CSVRGTGTTEAFF,TGCAGCGTTAGGGGGACAGGGACCACTGAAGCTTTCTTT
TRBV5-1,TRBJ1-5,-,TRBD1,CASSGTGTDSNQPQHF,TGCGCCAGCAGCGGAACCGGGACAGATAGCAATCAGCCCCAGCATTTT
TRBV20-1,TRBJ2-2,few,TRBD1,CSATRTGVVGELFF,TGCAGTGCTACCCGGACAGGCGTTGTTGGGGAGCTGTTTTTT
TRBV20-1,TRBJ1-1,-,-,CSARPLEQGYTEAFF,TGCAGTGCTAGACCCCTCGAACAGGGCTACACTGAAGCTTTCTTT
TRBV5-1,TRBJ2-6,-,TRBD1,CASSSRDRAGANVLTF,TGCGCCAGCAGCTCACGGGACAGGGCTGGGGCCAACGTCCTGACTTTC
TRBV28,TRBJ2-1,-,-,CASSLVVSNEQFF,TGTGCCAGCAGTTTAGTGGTTAGCAATGAGCAGTTCTTC
TRBV3-1,TRBJ2-7,-,-,CASSPRSTYEQYF,TGTGCCAGCAGCCCTCGTTCTACCTACGAGCAGTACTTC
TRBV2,TRBJ2-1,-,-,CASSGRSDSNEQFF,TGTGCCAGCAGCGGACGGTCGGATAGTAATGAGCAGTTCTTC
TRBV20-1,TRBJ2-5,-,TRBD1,CSAPPRGLTETQYF,TGCAGTGCCCCACCCAGGGGGCTCACAGAGACCCAGTACTTC
TRBV30,TRBJ1-3,-,-,CAWVDSGNTIYF,TGTGCCTGGGTGGACTCTGGAAACACCATATATTTT
TRBV5-1,TRBJ2-3,few,TRBD2,CASSATSGTDTQYF,TGCGCCAGCAGCGCGACTAGCGGCACAGATACGCAGTATTTT
TRBV27,TRBJ2-3,many,TRBD2,CASSPGLAGYSSTDTQYF,TGTGCCAGCAGCCCGGGACTAGCGGGGTACTCTAGCACAGATACGCAGTATTTT
TRBV20-1,TRBJ2-2,many,-,CSALGPRTGELFF,TGCAGTGCTTTGGGCCCCAGGACCGGGGAGCTGTTTTTT
TRBV19,TRBJ2-3,-,TRBD2,CASSQLASRTDTQYF,TGTGCCAGTAGTCAACTAGCGTCGCGCACAGATACGCAGTATTTT
TRBV6-2/TRBV6-3,TRBJ1-1,-,-,CASSYSPGPNTEAFF,TGTGCCAGCAGTTACTCCCCAGGGCCGAACACTGAAGCTTTCTTT
TRBV6-1,TRBJ1-4,-,-,CASSDPGQGGEEKLFF,TGTGCCAGCAGTGACCCAGGTCAGGGCGGGGAGGAAAAACTGTTTTTT
TRBV5-1,TRBJ2-1,-,-,CASSPPVERNNEQFF,TGCGCCAGCAGCCCTCCCGTGGAGAGAAACAATGAGCAGTTCTTC
TRBV18,TRBJ1-5,few,TRBD1,CASSPDRWEGQPQHF,TGTGCCAGCTCCCCGGACAGGTGGGAAGGGCAGCCCCAGCATTTT
TRBV2,TRBJ1-1,-,-,CASIAPETDWANTEAFF,TGTGCCAGCATTGCCCCGGAAACCGACTGGGCGAACACTGAAGCTTTCTTT
TRBV28,TRBJ2-7,-,-,CASSPMTVPAYEQYF,TGTGCCAGCAGTCCGATGACAGTCCCCGCCTACGAGCAGTACTTC
TRBV7-2,TRBJ2-3,many,TRBD2,CASSLYLAGGPGDTQYF,TGTGCCAGCAGCTTATACCTAGCGGGAGGGCCGGGAGATACGCAGTATTTT
TRBV15,TRBJ2-1,-,-,CATSMDNSYNEQFF,TGTGCCACCAGCATGGACAACTCCTACAATGAGCAGTTCTTC
TRBV20-1,TRBJ1-5,-,-,CSASISRGRGNQPQHF,TGCAGTGCTAGCATCAGCAGGGGTCGCGGCAATCAGCCCCAGCATTTT
TRBV3-1,TRBJ1-5,few,-,CASSQTGFVQPQHF,TGTGCCAGCAGCCAAACAGGTTTCGTTCAGCCCCAGCATTTT
TRBV20-1,TRBJ2-7,-,-,CSAPTGSEQYF,TGCAGTGCTCCTACAGGGAGCGAGCAGTACTTC
TRBV6-1,TRBJ1-5,-,-,CASRDFGRNQPQHF,TGTGCCAGCAGGGACTTCGGTCGCAATCAGCCCCAGCATTTT
TRBV11-2,TRBJ2-1,few,TRBD2,CASSSAGLANEQFF,TGTGCCAGCAGCTCAGCGGGGTTAGCCAATGAGCAGTTCTTC
TRBV20-1,TRBJ2-7,many,TRBD2,CSASLPGGNYEQYF,TGCAGTGCTAGTCTCCCGGGAGGGAACTACGAGCAGTACTTC
TRBV19,TRBJ1-1,few,-,CASSRGTGVMNTEAFF,TGTGCCAGTAGTAGAGGGACGGGAGTAATGAACACTGAAGCTTTCTTT
TRBV4-1,TRBJ2-7,once,TRBD1,CASSPSPRGRAYEQYF,TGCGCCAGCAGCCCGTCGCCCAGGGGGCGGGCCTACGAGCAGTACTTC
TRBV27,TRBJ2-1,-,-,CASSLTGEGEQFF,TGTGCCAGCAGCCTGACTGGCGAAGGTGAGCAGTTCTTC
TRBV5-6,TRBJ2-3,-,TRBD2,CASSRTSGISTDTQYF,TGTGCCAGCAGCCGAACTAGCGGGATAAGCACAGATACGCAGTATTTT
TRBV4-1,TRBJ2-1,-,-,CASSQDSGRTFSYNEQFF,TGCGCCAGCAGCCAAGACTCAGGCCGCACCTTCTCCTACAATGAGCAGTTCTTC
TRBV5-5,TRBJ1-1,few,-,CASSRGGVGMNTEAFF,TGTGCCAGCAGCCGAGGGGGGGTTGGAATGAACACTGAAGCTTTCTTT